These T cell receptor beta chains were read from a single sample in a study of T cells in localized non-small cell lung cancer. Clones were read by immunoSEQ multiplex PCR, and TCRdb kept only the in-frame ones, dropping some. The sample comprises 38,000 or so clones, 86% of which are singletons, and about 6% rests with the top ten. This specimen consisted of peripheral blood mononuclear cells, obtained before any cancer treatment. These receptors originate from a male donor older than 55 with stage II lung adenocarcinoma. CDR3s include the opening cysteine and the closing phenylalanine or tryptophan. Each record gives: J gene, V gene, clone size, D gene, CDR3 DNA, CDR3 protein. D genes are given only for firm matches. Clone size is shown for a subset of rows, as once, few, many or a class of expanded clone.

>TRBJ2-7|TRBV10-3|NA|TRBD2
TGTGCCATCAGAGGACTAGCGGCCTCCTACGAGCAGTACTTC
CAIRGLAASYEQYF
>TRBJ2-7|TRBV19|NA|TRBD1
TGTGCCAGTAGTATCGGACAGGGGTCCTACGAGCAGTACTTC
CASSIGQGSYEQYF
>TRBJ2-1|TRBV5-1|NA|NA
TGCGCCAGCAGCCCCAAGGGGGATGAGCAGTTCTTC
CASSPKGDEQFF
>TRBJ1-2|TRBV6-1|NA|NA
TGTGCCAGCAGTGCCCAACCGATCTATGGCTACACCTTC
CASSAQPIYGYTF
>TRBJ1-3|TRBV7-2|NA|NA
TGTGCCAGCAGCTTAGGACAGCCCAGCTCTGGAAACACCATATATTTT
CASSLGQPSSGNTIYF
>TRBJ2-1|TRBV6-5|NA|TRBD2
TGTGCCAGCAGTCAAACTAGCGGGAGGATCAATGAGCAGTTCTTC
CASSQTSGRINEQFF
>TRBJ1-1|TRBV6-6|once|TRBD1
TGTGCCAGCAGTTACCCCGACAGGGGGGAGCCTGAAGCTTTCTTT
CASSYPDRGEPEAFF
>TRBJ1-1|TRBV9|few|NA
TGTGCCAGCAGCGTACTATCCGGGAACACTGAAGCTTTCTTT
CASSVLSGNTEAFF
>TRBJ2-2|TRBV28|NA|NA
TGTGCCAGCAGGCCACGCGGGACACATGGGGCCGGGGAGCTGTTTTTT
CASRPRGTHGAGELFF
>TRBJ2-1|TRBV18|once|NA
TGTGCCAGCTCACCACCGCGACAGGCCACCTACAATGAGCAGTTCTTC
CASSPPRQATYNEQFF
>TRBJ2-7|TRBV5-4|NA|NA
TGTGCCAGCAGCCAAGATAGCACCTCCTACGAGCAGTACTTC
CASSQDSTSYEQYF
>TRBJ2-7|TRBV5-8|NA|NA
TGTGCCAGCAGCCCTTGGACAACCTTC
CASSPWTTF
>TRBJ2-3|TRBV11-2|NA|NA
TGTGCCAGCAGCCTAAACGGAGCCCTGGCAGGGGTCCCAGATACGCAGTATTTT
CASSLNGALAGVPDTQYF
>TRBJ2-2|TRBV7-2|NA|NA
TGTGCCAGCAGCCATCGGGGAGACACCGGGGAGCTGTTTTTT
CASSHRGDTGELFF
>TRBJ1-1|TRBV19|NA|TRBD1
TGTGCCTCCCGCCCAGGGGGCCATAGCACTGAAGCTTTCTTT
CASRPGGHSTEAFF
>TRBJ2-2|TRBV5-4|NA|TRBD2
TGTGCCAGCAGCTTGGTAGCGGGAGCTGGGACCGGGGAGCTGTTTTTT
CASSLVAGAGTGELFF
>TRBJ1-2|TRBV5-4|few|NA
TGTGCCAGCAGCTTGGCCCAGACCTATGGCTACACCTTC
CASSLAQTYGYTF
>TRBJ2-2|TRBV5-6|NA|NA
TGTGCCAGCAGCGTCGTGCGGGGCGCATCGGACACCGGGGAGCTGTTTTTT
CASSVVRGASDTGELFF
>TRBJ1-2|TRBV19|NA|NA
TGTGCCAGTAGTACCAGGGGAGGTGGTGGCTACACCTTC
CASSTRGGGGYTF
>TRBJ1-4|TRBV27|once|NA
TGTGCCAGCAGATTTGATAGGACTAATGAAAAACTGTTTTTT
CASRFDRTNEKLFF
>TRBJ1-5|TRBV6-5|NA|NA
TGTGCCAGCAGTACTCAGGGAATTGGCAATCAGCCCCAGCATTTT
CASSTQGIGNQPQHF
>TRBJ1-1|TRBV6-6|NA|NA
TGTGCCAGCAGCACGACGGCTCCTTTTGAAGCTTTCTTT
CASSTTAPFEAFF
>TRBJ1-2|TRBV28|NA|NA
TGTGCCAGCAGTTTAGTCTCCGATACAGGGACCGGCTACACCTTC
CASSLVSDTGTGYTF
>TRBJ1-5|TRBV5-6|NA|TRBD1
TGTGCCAGCAGCTTGAAAGACAGGGTGCCTCAGCCCCAGCATTTT
CASSLKDRVPQPQHF
>TRBJ2-1|TRBV5-4|NA|NA
TGTGCCAGCAGCTCCCGCGGAGCCGCTCCTAACAATGAGCAGTTCTTC
CASSSRGAAPNNEQFF
>TRBJ1-4|TRBV19|NA|NA
TGTGCCAGTAGTATGGCCCGATCATCTGATTATCACGGGAATGAAAAACTGTTTTTT
CASSMARSSDYHGNEKLFF
>TRBJ2-7|TRBV5-1|NA|TRBD1
TGCGCCAGCAGCCCGACAGGGACCCTTTCCTACGAGCAGTACTTC
CASSPTGTLSYEQYF
>TRBJ1-4|TRBV7-9|NA|NA
TGTGCCAGCAGCTTAGTGGGGGGTGAAAAACTGTTTTTT
CASSLVGGEKLFF
>TRBJ2-2|TRBV5-1|NA|NA
TGCGCCAGCAGCTTGGGAGGGATAGGCACCGGGGAGCTGTTTTTT
CASSLGGIGTGELFF
>TRBJ2-5|TRBV7-2|NA|NA
TGTGCCAGCAGCCCACCCCGAGGCCGGGGGGAGACCCAGTACTTC
CASSPPRGRGETQYF
>TRBJ1-4|TRBV5-6|NA|NA
TGTGCCAGCAGCCTCACCGGGAGAGAAAAACTGTTTTTT
CASSLTGREKLFF